The 26 T cell receptor beta chains below were found in one sample sequenced in a study of blood T cell repertoires in COVID-19. Only in-frame clones appear in the TCRdb table, and some are missing; sequencing was by immunoSEQ multiplex PCR. The sample includes approximately 200,000 clones, roughly 88% of them seen just once. The sequenced material came from peripheral blood. The receptor source for this set is a young man with active or convalescent COVID-19.

This chain links TRBV12-3 or TRBV12-4 with TRBJ1-1; D is undetermined. CDR3 size: 13 residues. With 6 bases removed from V and 4 bases from J, the gap between germline ends came to 12 bases. The CDR3 spells CASSFRVFTEAFF. Here the CDR3 DNA reads TGTGCCAGCAGCTTCCGAGTCTTCACTGAAGCTTTCTTT.

The CDR3 DNA follows: TGTGCCAGCAGCCCCAAAACAGGGAGCACAGATACGCAGTATTTT. Translated, it gives CASSPKTGSTDTQYF. This chain uses TRBV11-3 with TRBJ2-3; D perhaps matches TRBD1 (6 bases). This CDR3 comprises 15 residues. Germline V gene data show CDR1 as SGHNT and CDR2 as YENEEA. The ends were cut back, 5 bases at V and 0 bases at J, with 12 bases in the middle.

The chain is built from TRBV5-6 and TRBJ2-7, with 9 bases aligning to TRBD2. Germline CDR1 reads SGHDT; CDR2 reads YYEEEE. The trim removed 0 bases at V and 3 bases at J, leaving 10 bases unmatched. The CDR3 sequence is 17 residues long. The CDR3 sequence is CASSLVLGLAGIYEQYF. In DNA, the CDR3 is TGTGCCAGCAGCTTGGTTCTCGGGCTAGCGGGAATCTACGAGCAGTACTTC.

This chain's CDR3 is CASSPRGDKQYF. In DNA, the CDR3 is TGTGCCAGCAGTCCTCGGGGGGATAAGCAGTACTTC. The chain is built from TRBV25-1 and TRBJ2-4; TRBD2 matches 7 bases. J gave up 13 bases and V 5 bases, and 8 bases lay outside the gene matches. Germline CDR1 is MGHDK and CDR2 is SYGVNS. The CDR3 extends over 12 amino acids.

This rearrangement joins TRBV10-3 to TRBJ2-7, with 8 bases lining up with TRBD1. Germline V gene sequence: CDR1 ENHRY, CDR2 SYGVKD. V lost 5 bases to trimming and J lost 0 bases; unmatched junction nucleotides: 0. This CDR3 has 13 amino acids. Written as DNA, the CDR3 is TGTGCCATCAGTCAGGGGGCCTCCTACGAGCAGTACTTC. This codes for CAISQGASYEQYF.

In this sample, this clone turned up once. The V and J genes are TRBV5-1 and TRBJ2-3, with D unclear. Trimming removed 0 bases at V and 5 bases at J, with 10 bases between. The germline gives CDR1 SGHRS, CDR2 YFSETQ. CDR3 size: 14 residues. The DNA of the CDR3 is TGCGCCAGCAGCTTGGCCGAGACTCGAGATACGCAGTATTTT. This translates into CASSLAETRDTQYF.

The chain uses TRBV5-1 and TRBJ1-1; 8 bases agree with TRBD1. CDR1 and CDR2 (germline): SGHRS, YFSETQ. The CDR3 has 12 amino acids. V was pared by 4 bases and J by 5 bases, with 1 base of the junction left unmatched. The CDR3 region is CASSNRGTEAFF. Written as DNA, the CDR3 is TGCGCCAGCAGCAACAGGGGGACTGAAGCTTTCTTT.

The V gene is TRBV6-4, the J gene TRBJ1-1; the D gene is possibly TRBD1 (5 bases). This CDR3 spans 16 amino acids. V gave up 0 bases and J gave up 6 bases, with 17 bases separating them. Germline CDR1 reads MRHNA; CDR2 reads SNTAGT. The CDR3 DNA is TGTGCCAGCAGTGACTCGGTAGGGAGGGGTCCCGCTGAAGCTTTCTTT. This gives the protein CASSDSVGRGPAEAFF.

The table lists this clone with a count of one. The chain recombines TRBV5-1 with TRBJ1-1, with TRBD1 matching over 10 bases. Trimming removed 1 base from V and 10 bases from J; junction bases left unmatched: 7. CDR3 size: 14 residues. Per the germline V gene, CDR1 is SGHRS and CDR2 is YFSETQ. CDR3 DNA: TGCGCCAGCAGCTTGCCCGACAGGGGGCAGGGAGCTTTCTTT. It yields the protein CASSLPDRGQGAFF.

The J gene is TRBJ2-7, the V gene TRBV19, with TRBD2 matching over 7 bases. V lost 7 bases, J lost 7 bases, and 10 bases stayed unmatched. The CDR3 totals 13 residues. The germline gives CDR1 LNHDA, CDR2 SQIVND (reference sequence). CDR3 DNA sequence: TGTGCCAGTAACCGCCGCGGGAGTCAAGAGCAGTACTTC. The encoded protein is CASNRRGSQEQYF. Supplemented by reference TRBV19 and TRBJ2-7, the full variable domain reads DGGITQSPKYLFRKEGQNVTLSCEQNLNHDAMYWYRQDPGQGLRLIYYSQIVNDFQKGDIAEGYSVSREKKESFPLTVTSAQKNPTAFYLCASNRRGSQEQYFGPGTRLTVT.

The CDR3 spells CASSQAPGGRSPLHF. CDR3 sequence (DNA): TGTGCCAGCAGCCAAGCCCCGGGGGGGCGTTCACCCCTCCACTTT. The J gene is TRBJ1-6, the V gene TRBV3-1 (or the pseudogene TRBV3-2), with D perhaps matching TRBD1 (6 bases). The CDR3 is 15 amino acids. Trimming stripped 1 base from V and 9 bases from J, with 13 bases between. CDR1 is LGHDT and CDR2 is YNNKEL in the germline V gene (reference sequence).

The genes are TRBV30 and TRBJ1-3, with D perhaps matching TRBD1 (6 bases). With 4 bases removed from V and 3 bases from J, the gap between germline ends came to 19 bases. The CDR3 runs to 16 residues. CDR1 is GTSNPN and CDR2 is SVGIG in the germline V gene (reference sequence). CDR3 sequence: CAWKGDKPIRGNTIYF. In DNA form, the CDR3 reads TGTGCCTGGAAGGGGGACAAACCCATCCGTGGAAACACCATATATTTT.

CDR3 coding DNA: TGTGCCAGCAGCCAATCGGCTCAGGGACTGACGAACACTGAAGCTTTCTTT. It yields the protein CASSQSAQGLTNTEAFF. The gene calls are TRBV16 and TRBJ1-1; TRBD1 might be the D (5 bases). This CDR3 region has 17 residues. Germline V CDR1 and CDR2: KGHSY, FQNENV. V gave up 0 bases and J gave up 1 base, with 15 bases separating them.

This clone was seen only once. This sequence joins TRBV28 and TRBJ1-1; perhaps TRBD1 as D (5 bases). This CDR3 contains 14 residues. The V end lost 5 bases, the J end lost 1 base, and 11 bases lay between the germline ends. CDR1 is MDHEN, CDR2 SYDVKM, per germline. The chain's CDR3 is CASSRQTTNTEAFF. The DNA for the CDR3 is TGTGCCAGCAGTCGACAGACAACGAACACTGAAGCTTTCTTT. Full variable domain (outside the CDR3, taken from reference TRBV28 and TRBJ1-1): DVKVTQSSRYLVKRTGEKVFLECVQDMDHENMFWYRQDPGLGLRLIYFSYDVKMKEKGDIPEGYSVSREKKERFSLILESASTNQTSMYLCASSRQTTNTEAFFGQGTRLTVV.

The rearrangement uses TRBV2 and TRBJ2-3; 11 bases are a match to TRBD2. The ends lost 7 bases at V and 3 bases at J; junction bases unmatched: 12. In germline, CDR1 is SNHLY, CDR2 FYNNEI. CDR3 length: 17 amino acids. CDR3 sequence (DNA): TGTGCCAGCATAGCGCCGAGACTAGCGGGGAGTACAGATACGCAGTATTTT. Its protein is CASIAPRLAGSTDTQYF.

V usage is TRBV29-1 and J usage is TRBJ1-3, with 10 bases fitting TRBD1. Germline V lookup: CDR1 SQVTM, CDR2 ANQGSEA. The CDR3 has 15 amino acids. V was pared by 6 bases and J by 0 bases, with 5 bases of the junction left unmatched. CDR3 protein: CSVAGTGASGNTIYF. CDR3 DNA: TGCAGCGTGGCCGGGACAGGGGCCTCTGGAAACACCATATATTTT. Looking up the rest from reference TRBV29-1 and TRBJ1-3 gives the full variable domain: SAVISQKPSRDICQRGTSLTIQCQVDSQVTMMFWYRQQPGQSLTLIATANQGSEATYESGFVIDKFPISRPNLTFSTLTVSNMSPEDSSIYLCSVAGTGASGNTIYFGEGSWLTVV.

CDR3 nucleotides: TGTGCCAGCAGCTTGAGGCAGGGGACATCATATGGCACTGAAGCTTTCTTT. Translated: CASSLRQGTSYGTEAFF. The chain combines TRBV5-5 with TRBJ1-1; D possibly corresponds to TRBD1 (6 bases). The CDR3 has 17 amino acids. Germline CDR1 is SGHKS and CDR2 is YYEKEE (reference sequence). V shed 1 base and J shed 4 bases, with 20 bases lying between them.

The chain recombines TRBV30 with TRBJ1-1; 7 bases are shared with TRBD1. The germline V gene has CDR1 GTSNPN and CDR2 SVGIG (reference sequence). V was pared by 0 bases and J by 6 bases, with 10 bases of the junction left unmatched. CDR3 size: 15 residues. For the CDR3, the DNA is TGTGCCTGGAGTGTACTAGACAGGGTGGCCCCTGAAGCTTTCTTT. This encodes CAWSVLDRVAPEAFF.

The J gene is TRBJ2-3, the V gene TRBV7-6, with TRBD2 identical over 10 bases. Per germline, CDR1 SGHVS and CDR2 FNYEAQ. Trimming cost V 5 bases and J 1 base; bases outside gene matches: 9. This CDR3 is 17 amino acids long. The CDR3 spells CASSHPSGSSGTDTQYF. In DNA form, the CDR3 reads TGTGCCAGCAGCCATCCTAGCGGGAGTTCGGGCACAGATACGCAGTATTTT. Variable domain in full (rest from reference TRBV7-6 and TRBJ2-3): GAGVSQSPRYKVTKRGQDVALRCDPISGHVSLYWYRQALGQGPEFLTYFNYEAQQDKSGLPNDRFSAERPEGSISTLTIQRTEQRDSAMYRCASSHPSGSSGTDTQYFGPGTRLTVL.

The J gene is TRBJ2-2, the V gene TRBV11-2, with 15 bases identical to TRBD2. V lost 0 bases and J lost 3; bases outside the gene matches: 2. This CDR3 comprises 18 residues. From germline, CDR1 is SGHAT and CDR2 FQNNGV. DNA of the CDR3: TGTGCCAGCAGCTTAGAGGGACTAGCGGGAGGTCACACCGGGGAGCTGTTTTTT. Amino acid sequence: CASSLEGLAGGHTGELFF.

The V call is TRBV28, the J call TRBJ1-3; D not certain. Germline V CDR1 and CDR2: MDHEN, SYDVKM. Trimming stripped 7 bases from V and 5 bases from J, with 12 bases between. CDR3 length: 13 amino acids. The CDR3 DNA reads as TGTGCCAGCATACCCGACATTCGAAACACCATATATTTT. This gives the protein CASIPDIRNTIYF.

CDR3 sequence reads: CASSRDRGETQYF. The CDR3, as DNA: TGTGCCAGCAGCCGGGACCGGGGGGAGACCCAGTACTTC. The rearrangement uses TRBV7-2 and TRBJ2-5, with TRBD2 as a possible D gene (6 bases). The germline V and J ends were trimmed by 5 bases and 5 bases, with 12 bases remaining between them. CDR3 size: 13 residues. Germline loops: CDR1 SGHTA, CDR2 FQGNSA.

This rearrangement joins TRBV15 to TRBJ2-3, with D possibly being TRBD1 (5 bases). This CDR3 is 16 amino acids long. Germline CDR1 reads LNHNV; CDR2 reads YYDKDF (reference sequence). V was trimmed by 3 bases and J by 3 bases, leaving 16 bases between them. The CDR3 spells CATSRAGQGITDTQYF. The CDR3 DNA follows: TGTGCCACCAGCAGGGCTGGCCAGGGTATAACAGATACGCAGTATTTT. The full variable domain, in which reference TRBV15 and TRBJ2-3 provide the parts outside the CDR3, is DAMVIQNPRYQVTQFGKPVTLSCSQTLNHNVMYWYQQKSSQAPKLLFHYYDKDFNNEADTPDNFQSRRPNTSFCFLDIRSPGLGDTAMYLCATSRAGQGITDTQYFGPGTRLTVL.

J is TRBJ2-7 and V is TRBV9; D is ambiguous. The CDR3 extends over 14 amino acids. Germline values: CDR1 SGDLS, CDR2 YYNGEE. Between the trimmed V and J ends, which lost 3 bases and 2 bases, there was a span of 12 bases. The CDR3 nucleotides are TGTGCCAGCAGCGCCCGACACGAGACCTACGAGCAGTACTTC. Residues: CASSARHETYEQYF.

This clone is a singleton in its sample. This rearrangement joins TRBV29-1 to TRBJ1-4; the match to TRBD1 covers 10 bases. The V gene's germline CDR1 is SQVTM and CDR2 ANQGSEA. The CDR3 totals 17 residues. The V segment lost 6 bases and the J segment 1 base; nucleotides outside the gene matches: 11. This chain's CDR3 is CSVLPPGQGRTNEKLFF. The CDR3 region has the DNA TGCAGCGTCCTTCCCCCGGGACAGGGGAGAACTAATGAAAAACTGTTTTTT.

This rearrangement joins TRBV28 to TRBJ1-5, with TRBD1 matching 8 bases. The ends lost 4 bases at V and 3 bases at J; junction bases unmatched: 5. This CDR3 has 15 amino acids. Germline CDR1 and CDR2: MDHEN and SYDVKM. CDR3 region: CASSSQGVINQPQHF. CDR3 bases: TGTGCCAGCAGTTCACAGGGGGTCATCAATCAGCCCCAGCATTTT. Full variable domain (rest looked up from reference TRBV28 and TRBJ1-5): DVKVTQSSRYLVKRTGEKVFLECVQDMDHENMFWYRQDPGLGLRLIYFSYDVKMKEKGDIPEGYSVSREKKERFSLILESASTNQTSMYLCASSSQGVINQPQHFGDGTRLSIL.